This record looks at one T cell receptor beta chain sequence and its context. Its specific antigen is unknown. No per-base quality is available; no much larger clone lies one base away. The data are from a study of T-cell reconstitution after alpha-beta-depleted transplantation in children (dated by TCRdb to about 2016). Turning to the overall study: Using TCR repertoire profiling, the study followed T-cell immune reconstitution in a quantitative way in children after TCRalphabeta/CD19-depleted allogeneic hematopoietic cell transplantation.

Deletion took 5 bases off V and 3 bases off J, with a span of 10 bases between the germline ends. The germline V gene supplies CDR1 SGHTA and CDR2 FQGTGA. The CDR3 runs 13 amino acids, cysteine and phenylalanine included. This entry keeps only the CDR3 DNA: 39 bases, framed from base 1. Library construction relied on PCR. Instrument on record: Illumina HiSeq 2500. TCR library preparation used molecular barcoding, with unique molecular identifiers applied to normalize quantification of the TCRbeta repertoire. Using fastp at Q25 and MiXCR, TCRdb reprocessed the public reads and kept productive beta chains. One record per CDR3 amino acid sequence lists the most common genes and DNA. In all, the sample holds about 460,000 distinct CDR3 sequences, and under 15% of those were seen once. The ten largest account for 4.5% to 6% of the sample.

This TCR derives from a human donor who donated a stem cell graft to a child with combined immunodeficiency. The chain was built from TRBV7-3 and TRBJ1-1; the D gene lacks a confident call. The specimen was PBMCs from the stem cell graft donor, collected from the stem cell graft. CDR3 reads: CASSTTRDTEAFF. The sequence in DNA is TGTGCCAGCAGCACGACAAGAGACACTGAAGCTTTCTTT.